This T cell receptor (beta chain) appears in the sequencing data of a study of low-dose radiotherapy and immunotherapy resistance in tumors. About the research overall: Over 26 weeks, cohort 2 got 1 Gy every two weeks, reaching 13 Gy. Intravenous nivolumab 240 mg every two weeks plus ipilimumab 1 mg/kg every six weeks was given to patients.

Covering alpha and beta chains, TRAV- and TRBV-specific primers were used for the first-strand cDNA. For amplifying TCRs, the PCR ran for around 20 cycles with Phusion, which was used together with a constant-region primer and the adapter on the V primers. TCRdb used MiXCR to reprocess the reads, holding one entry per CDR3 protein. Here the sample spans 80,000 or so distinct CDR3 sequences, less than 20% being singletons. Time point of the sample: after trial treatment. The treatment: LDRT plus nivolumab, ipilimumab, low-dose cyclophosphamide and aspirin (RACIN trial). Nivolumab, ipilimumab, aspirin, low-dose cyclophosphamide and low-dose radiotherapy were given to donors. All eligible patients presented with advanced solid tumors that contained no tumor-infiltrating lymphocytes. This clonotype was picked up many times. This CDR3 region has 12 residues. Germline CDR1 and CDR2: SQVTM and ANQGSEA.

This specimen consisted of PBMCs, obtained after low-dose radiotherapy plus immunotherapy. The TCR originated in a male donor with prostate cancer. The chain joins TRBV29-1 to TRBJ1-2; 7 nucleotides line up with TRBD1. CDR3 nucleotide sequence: TGCAGTACAGGGGAAGTAAGCTATGGCTACACCTTC. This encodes CSTGEVSYGYTF.